The clone carrying this T cell receptor (beta chain) was observed many times. Its target is unknown. Germline V gene lookup returns CDR1 SGHAT and CDR2 FQDESV (reference sequence). V gave up 5 bases and J gave up 7 bases, with 18 bases separating them. This CDR3 has 16 amino acids. The study amplified TCR beta CDR3 regions using RNA transcripts. A first-round RT-PCR used HTBI primers, followed by a second-round multiplex PCR. MiXCR was run by TCRdb on the multiplex PCR reads, yielding one entry per CDR3 protein. The data show roughly 610,000 distinct CDR3 sequences, with about a fifth seen just once and 7.1% held by the top ten. The study recruited hyperthyroidism patients aged 18 to 65 who were newly diagnosed, under 2 months' duration. Certain patients were not enrolled. These were patients with other autoimmune diseases, uncontrolled infections, pregnancy or lactation. Diagnosis used clinical symptoms, serum thyroxine, TRAb, thyroid ultrasound and orbital computed tomography.

This sample was taken from a study of Graves' ophthalmopathy and Graves' hyperthyroidism. Broader study findings: Appearing in blood as well were most expanded thyroid clonotypes above 0.001 frequency.

The clonotype comes from a woman younger than 30 with stable Graves' hyperthyroidism. Some clones in this sample may be carry-over from other donors' samples. The genes are TRBV11-1 and TRBJ1-6; a weak D match, TRBD1 (5 bases). Sequencing used peripheral blood. The CDR3 here is CASSARRGDGNSPLHF. The CDR3 DNA is TGTGCCAGCAGCGCCCGTCGAGGGGACGGAAATTCACCCCTCCACTTT.